The TCR beta chain described here comes from a study of blood T cell repertoires in COVID-19. In the source study's methods: Nucleated cell counts were estimated from reference gene primer amplification. TCRdb's table, derived via immunoSEQ multiplex PCR, lists solely in-frame clones and lacks some. From that table come the V and J calls and clone size; the DNA was used to work out D and trimming. In the table there are some 120,000 clones, around 81% of which are singletons. The sample was peripheral blood. The source is a man younger than 40 with COVID-19, enrolled during active disease.

The CDR3 sequence is CASSFRGIGNTIYF. As DNA, the CDR3 is TGTGCCAGCAGTTTCAGGGGCATCGGAAACACCATATATTTT. The chain employs TRBV28 and TRBJ1-3; a weak D match, TRBD1 (6 bases). V lost 3 bases and J lost 4, with 10 bases in between. Germline-derived CDR1 and CDR2 are MDHEN and SYDVKM. The CDR3 has 14 amino acids.